One sample yielded the 15 T cell receptor beta chains listed below, sequenced in a study of blood T cell repertoires in COVID-19. Measured with immunoSEQ multiplex PCR; TCRdb has only the in-frame clones, and not every one. The repertoire includes 70,000 to 95,000 clones, 89% of them detected once, and 2.5% to 3.5% sits in the top ten. The sample consisted of peripheral blood. These receptors were taken from a man aged 50-59 years with COVID-19, enrolled during active disease.

The chain employs TRBV11-3 and TRBJ2-1; 15 bases align to TRBD2. CDR1 is SGHNT, CDR2 YENEEA, per germline. The trim removed 5 bases at V and 1 base at J, leaving 6 bases unmatched. The CDR3 spans 18 residues. The CDR3 is CASSPGLAGGRSYNEQFF. In nucleotides, the CDR3 is TGTGCCAGCAGCCCAGGACTAGCGGGGGGGCGGTCCTACAATGAGCAGTTCTTC.

The chain couples TRBV6-2 or TRBV6-3 to TRBJ2-7; 7 bases agree with TRBD1. The CDR3 contains 19 residues. Germline CDR1 MNHEY, CDR2 SVGEGT. The V segment lost 4 bases and the J segment 2 bases; nucleotides outside the gene matches: 20. The CDR3 sequence: CASSSNPGTANFKPYEQYF. The CDR3 DNA follows: TGTGCCAGCAGTTCGAATCCCGGGACAGCCAATTTCAAACCCTACGAGCAGTACTTC.

The rearrangement links TRBV7-3 to TRBJ2-1, with 13 bases aligning to TRBD2. The V and J ends lost 5 bases and 9 bases, in that order; junction bases with no gene match: 4. Germline assignment: CDR1 SGHTA and CDR2 FQGTGA. CDR3 length: 14 amino acids. The CDR3 region is CASSRTSGGFEQFF. The CDR3 nucleotides are TGTGCCAGCAGCCGGACTAGCGGGGGTTTTGAGCAGTTCTTC.

This clone appeared a single time. The J gene is TRBJ1-3, the V gene TRBV12-3 or TRBV12-4; D is unclear. This CDR3 is built from 11 residues. With 2 bases removed from V and 8 bases from J, the gap between germline ends came to 4 bases. The CDR3 loop is CASSLIYTIYF. The CDR3 DNA reads TGTGCCAGCAGTTTAATCTACACCATATATTTT.

This clone was counted once. This chain joins TRBV9 and TRBJ2-1, with a tentative D call TRBD2 (5 bases). CDR3 length: 15 residues. Germline CDR1 reads SGDLS; CDR2 reads YYNGEE. Between the trimmed V and J ends, which lost 3 bases and 4 bases, there was a span of 14 bases. The CDR3 nucleotides read TGTGCCAGCAGCGGATCTCCGACGGGGTACAATGAGCAGTTCTTC. Protein product: CASSGSPTGYNEQFF.

The genes are TRBV7-2 and TRBJ2-7; D uncertain. In germline, CDR1 is SGHTA, CDR2 FQGNSA. CDR3 length: 17 amino acids. V was trimmed by 3 bases and J by 5 bases, leaving 23 bases between them. The CDR3 reads CASSFRTAAPNQNEQYF. The DNA for the CDR3 is TGTGCCAGCAGCTTCCGTACAGCCGCCCCCAACCAAAACGAGCAGTACTTC.

The rearrangement joins TRBV12-3 or TRBV12-4 to TRBJ1-1, with D unresolved. The length of the CDR3 is 13 residues. V was clipped by 3 bases and J by 5 bases, with 10 bases between them. The CDR3 region has the DNA TGTGCCAGCAGTTTCAACGCGGGGACTGAAGCTTTCTTT. Translating it yields CASSFNAGTEAFF.

The chain carries TRBV30 and TRBJ1-5; 11 nucleotides line up with TRBD1. Looked up from germline, CDR1 is GTSNPN and CDR2 is SVGIG (reference sequence). This CDR3 comprises 14 residues. The J segment lost 7 bases and the V segment lost 1 base, leaving 3 bases of the junction unmatched. The CDR3: CAWSAGTGGQPQHF. DNA of the CDR3: TGTGCCTGGAGTGCCGGGACAGGGGGACAGCCCCAGCATTTT.

The chain links TRBV10-1 to TRBJ1-1; a possible D gene is TRBD1 (5 bases). Trimming removed 6 bases at V and 0 bases at J, with 8 bases between. Germline assignment: CDR1 WNHNN and CDR2 SYGVQD (reference sequence). The CDR3 runs 13 residues. The CDR3 DNA reads as TGCGCCAGCAGCGAGACAGTGAACACTGAAGCTTTCTTT. Encoded protein: CASSETVNTEAFF.

V gene TRBV6-5 combines with J gene TRBJ2-7; 8 bases fit TRBD1. Germline CDR1 reads MNHEY; CDR2 reads SVGAGI. Unmatched junction bases numbered 9, after V lost 7 bases and J lost 4 bases. The CDR3 sequence is 14 residues long. DNA of the CDR3: TGTGCCAGCAAAGACCGGGACAGGTCATACGAGCAGTACTTC. Encoded protein: CASKDRDRSYEQYF.

The genes are TRBV9 and TRBJ2-1; 8 positions agree with TRBD2. CDR3 length: 17 amino acids. Germline loops: CDR1 SGDLS, CDR2 YYNGEE. The J segment lost 5 bases and the V segment lost 3 bases, leaving 13 bases of the junction unmatched. The CDR3 reads CASSGDPRGGLDNEQFF. The CDR3 coding sequence is TGTGCCAGCAGCGGAGACCCACGGGGGGGCCTGGACAATGAGCAGTTCTTC.

This rearrangement joins TRBV18 to TRBJ2-7; 7 positions agree with TRBD1. The CDR3 spans 14 residues. With V trimmed by 6 bases and J by 1 base, 6 bases remained unmatched. Germline CDR1 and CDR2: KGHSH and LQKENI. CDR3 bases: TGTGCCAGCTCGCCCCGACAGGGATCCTACGAGCAGTACTTC. Residues: CASSPRQGSYEQYF.

The genes are TRBV19 and TRBJ1-5; D call uncertain. Trimming pared 3 bases from V and 4 bases from J, leaving 13 bases between. The CDR3 is 15 residues long. Germline CDR1 reads LNHDA; CDR2 reads SQIVND (reference sequence). CDR3 residues: CASSIQGLENQPQHF. CDR3 bases: TGTGCCAGTAGTATTCAAGGATTGGAGAATCAGCCCCAGCATTTT.

V gene TRBV6-5 combines with J gene TRBJ1-1, with unresolved D. CDR3 length equals 16 residues. Trimming removed 2 bases at V and 5 bases at J, with 18 bases between. CDR1 and CDR2 from the germline V gene are MNHEY and SVGAGI. CDR3 DNA: TGTGCCAGCAGTTACCGCACTAGGACGGGGAAGACTGAAGCTTTCTTT. Translated, it gives CASSYRTRTGKTEAFF.

On this clone: Within the sample, other DNA sequences also encode this same CDR3. The genes are TRBV12-3 or TRBV12-4 and TRBJ1-1; a weak D match, TRBD1 (5 bases). V was shortened by 3 bases and J by 1 base, with 6 bases between the two germline ends. This CDR3 has 13 amino acids. Here the CDR3 reads CASSFDRNTEAFF. CDR3 nucleotides: TGTGCCAGCAGTTTTGACAGGAACACTGAAGCTTTCTTT.